This TCR beta chain was recovered during a study of T-cell reconstitution after alpha-beta-depleted transplantation in children. Overall study findings and caveats: At day 60, the high TCRbeta diversity found in some patients originated from recipient T cells and thymic progenitors that had survived. Alpha-beta T cells present about two months after transplant were reported to originate from several hundred expanded graft clones. Newly produced T cells mostly provided counts and TCRbeta diversity after one year, as hyperexpanded clones declined.

The sample holds a few counts of this clonotype. Its target is unknown. As it was prepared, the TCRbeta library received unique molecular identifiers. Each CDR3 protein is one row after TCRdb ran MiXCR on the PCR reads. This sample has about 250,000 distinct CDR3 sequences, with 20% to 30% found just once. This clonotype was sampled from a female patient under 10 years old who had a stem cell transplant for congenital amegakaryocytic thrombocytopenia, so the T cells may come from the graft donor. The sequences come from PBMCs, mostly from graft donor cells, collected 360 days after TCRalphabeta/CD19-depleted stem cell transplant.

The CDR3 nucleotides read TGTGCCAGCAGCGAACAGGGGAGCAATCAGCCCCAGCATTTT. Translation gives CASSEQGSNQPQHF. J is TRBJ1-5 and V is TRBV3-1; 7 bases fit TRBD1. V shed 5 bases, J shed 1 base, and the junction held 2 bases outside the gene matches. Germline CDR1 reads LGHDT; CDR2 reads YNNKEL (reference sequence). This CDR3 has 14 amino acids.